This T cell receptor (beta chain) was sequenced for a study of T cell responses to AZD1222 COVID-19 vaccine. This clone has just one count. As yet, its antigen is unknown. Study conclusions and caveats: Recipients of AZD1222 seropositive at baseline numbered only 5 or 6. Spike-specific TCR breadth and depth were elevated following two AZD1222 doses. Females made up more of the donors, who were largely white British, and clonal diversity may have come out too low. Repertoires were sampled only after the peak T cell response.

Repertoires were generated with immunoSEQ multiplex PCR, while TCRdb's copy carries only in-frame clones and drops some. The table lists about 54,000 clones, 89% of them singletons. This TCR was sampled from an adult in good health. The sample in question was peripheral blood, obtained on day 0 of AZD1222 vaccination.

The CDR3 loop reads CASSRGTGGIDEQYF. For the CDR3, the DNA is TGTGCCAGCTCACGAGGGACAGGGGGTATTGACGAGCAGTACTTC. The V gene is TRBV18, the J gene TRBJ2-7; 11 nucleotides agree with TRBD1. CDR3 length: 15 amino acids. J gave up 5 bases and V 4 bases, and 7 bases lay outside the gene matches. Germline lookup yields CDR1 KGHSH and CDR2 LQKENI.